Listed below are T cell receptor beta chains from one sample, sequenced in a study of CD8+ T cells in alopecia areata. Only in-frame clones appear in the TCRdb table, and some are missing; sequencing was by immunoSEQ multiplex PCR. This table has some 160,000 clones, 65% appearing once. The sample was CD4+ T cells sorted from blood, taken at week 4, from a patient treated with tofacitinib. Every receptor here comes from a human donor with alopecia areata. Each CDR3 is given with its conserved first and last residue. The D gene is left open where the match is weak. Clone sizes are given selectively: once, few, many, or a class where the clone is expanded.

j_call | v_call | d_call | clone_size | cdr3_nt | cdr3_aa
TRBJ1-1 | TRBV5-1 | - | few | TGCGCCAGCAGCTTGGGGACGGGGAACACTGAAGCTTTCTTT | CASSLGTGNTEAFF
TRBJ1-1 | TRBV30 | - | - | TGTGCCTGGATCAGGGTTGCTGAAGCTTTCTTT | CAWIRVAEAFF
TRBJ2-5 | TRBV19 | - | - | TGTGCCAGGAGACGGGAGACCCAGTACTTC | CARRRETQYF
TRBJ1-2 | TRBV20-1 | - | - | TGCAGTGCCGAGCACCTCTATGGCTACACCTTC | CSAEHLYGYTF
TRBJ2-5 | TRBV29-1 | - | few | TGCAGCGTTGAGTTGGGACGGGGTGAGACCCAGTACTTC | CSVELGRGETQYF
TRBJ1-1 | TRBV30 | - | - | TGTGCCTGGAGTGATGCGTCTGAAGCTTTCTTT | CAWSDASEAFF
TRBJ1-6 | TRBV5-6 | TRBD1 | - | TGTGCCAGCAGCCCGACAGGGACTTCACCCCTCCACTTT | CASSPTGTSPLHF
TRBJ1-1 | TRBV5-1 | - | - | TGCGCCAGCAGCTTGGACAGGGTGAACACTGAAGCTTTCTTT | CASSLDRVNTEAFF
TRBJ1-3 | TRBV29-1 | TRBD1 | - | TGCAGCGGTGGGACAGGCTCTGGAAACACCATATATTTT | CSGGTGSGNTIYF
TRBJ1-4 | TRBV30 | - | - | TGTGCCTGGAGTCCCCAACGACCCAGGATTGAAAAACTGTTTTTT | CAWSPQRPRIEKLFF
TRBJ2-7 | TRBV29-1 | - | - | TGCAGCGTGGCGGAGGACGCAACCTACGAGCAGTACTTC | CSVAEDATYEQYF
TRBJ1-2 | TRBV18 | - | few | TGTGCCAGCTCCCCCGGGACAAAGATCTCTGGCTACACCTTC | CASSPGTKISGYTF
TRBJ2-3 | TRBV30 | - | once | TGTGCCTGGAGCTTCGCCAGGCATACGCAGTATTTT | CAWSFARHTQYF
TRBJ2-5 | TRBV7-3 | - | - | TGTGCCAGCAGCTTAAGGGGTAGCGAGACCCAGTACTTC | CASSLRGSETQYF
TRBJ2-1 | TRBV7-8 | - | few | TGTGCCAGCAGCTTAGATCGCCTACGGGGGCAGTTCTTC | CASSLDRLRGQFF
TRBJ2-1 | TRBV29-1 | - | - | TGCAGCGTTGCCAGGGGCTACAATGAGCAGTTCTTC | CSVARGYNEQFF
TRBJ1-1 | TRBV9 | - | - | TGTGCCAGCAGCGGACGTCGGGAGGGAGCTTTCTTT | CASSGRREGAFF
TRBJ1-6 | TRBV2 | TRBD1 | - | TGTGCCAGCAGCTACACAGGGGGGGGTTCACCCCTCCACTTT | CASSYTGGGSPLHF
TRBJ2-2 | TRBV27 | TRBD1 | - | TGTGCCAGCAGTTTAGGGACAGCCAATACAGGGGAGCTGTTTTTT | CASSLGTANTGELFF
TRBJ2-3 | TRBV29-1 | TRBD2 | few | TGCAGCGTCGCCCCAGGACGGGGGGGCCAGGATACGCAGTATTTT | CSVAPGRGGQDTQYF
TRBJ2-3 | TRBV6-5 | - | once | TGTGCCAGCAGTTACGACAGTCAATATAGCACAGATACGCAGTATTTT | CASSYDSQYSTDTQYF
TRBJ2-3 | TRBV15 | - | - | TGTGCCACCAGCAGAGATGGCGGATCTAGCACAGATACGCAGTATTTT | CATSRDGGSSTDTQYF
TRBJ2-5 | TRBV30 | - | - | TGTGCCTGGAGTCCTTTGGGCCTATTGGGGACCCAGTACTTC | CAWSPLGLLGTQYF
TRBJ1-1 | TRBV6-6 | - | - | TGTGCCAGCAGTTACTGGAACACTGAAGCTTTCTTT | CASSYWNTEAFF
TRBJ2-3 | TRBV5-1 | TRBD1 | - | TGCGCCAGCAGCTTGGCGACAGGGGGCCGCACAGATACGCAGTATTTT | CASSLATGGRTDTQYF
TRBJ2-7 | TRBV29-1 | - | - | TGCAGCGTTTCCCGGGACACACACTACGAGCAGTACTTC | CSVSRDTHYEQYF
TRBJ2-1 | TRBV29-1 | TRBD1 | - | TGCAGCGTTTTCACCGGGACAGGGGGCCACAATGAGCAGTTCTTC | CSVFTGTGGHNEQFF
TRBJ1-5 | TRBV5-6 | - | - | TGTGCCAGCAGCTTGAGGAGCAGGAGTTACAATCAGCCCCAGCATTTT | CASSLRSRSYNQPQHF